This is a list of T cell receptor beta chains from one sample in a study of T-cell reconstitution after alpha-beta-depleted transplantation in children. TCRdb recomputed calls from the PCR reads with MiXCR, one row per CDR3 protein. The repertoire has about 610,000 distinct CDR3 sequences, 25% to 30% of them found once; the top ten carry 30% to 40%. The material sequenced was PBMCs, taken before TCRalphabeta/CD19-depleted stem cell transplant. Receptor source: a boy less than two years old with Wiskott-Aldrich syndrome, due to receive a stem cell transplant. CDR3s include the opening cysteine and the closing phenylalanine or tryptophan. The D gene is left open where the match is weak. Size tells how often a clone was seen (once, few, many) or the class of an expanded clone, and some rows leave it out.

CASSFFGFGDEQYF	TGCGCCAGCAGCTTTTTCGGCTTTGGGGACGAGCAGTACTTC	NA	TRBV5-1	TRBJ2-7	NA
CASSPDRYYGYTF	TGTGCCAGCAGTCCCGACAGATACTATGGCTACACCTTC	NA	TRBV6-1	TRBJ1-2	NA
CASRPGHSSYEQYF	TGTGCCAGCAGACCGGGACACAGCTCCTACGAGCAGTACTTC	few	TRBV12-3/TRBV12-4	TRBJ2-7	NA
CASSDAGQPQHF	TGTGCCAGCAGTGATGCGGGTCAGCCCCAGCATTTT	NA	TRBV6-1	TRBJ1-5	NA
CSTTGGTSGSYEQFF	TGCAGTACTACAGGGGGGACTAGCGGGAGTTATGAGCAGTTCTTC	NA	TRBV20-1	TRBJ2-1	TRBD2
CASSLGLAGVDEQFF	TGCGCCAGCAGCTTGGGACTAGCGGGAGTGGATGAGCAGTTCTTC	many	TRBV5-1	TRBJ2-1	TRBD2
CSAKPSRGGNVSGANVLTF	TGCAGTGCTAAGCCCTCCCGGGGGGGGAATGTATCTGGGGCCAACGTCCTGACTTTC	once	TRBV20-1	TRBJ2-6	TRBD2
CASSIGSYNEQFF	TGTGCCAGCAGCATTGGCTCCTACAATGAGCAGTTCTTC	few	TRBV7-7	TRBJ2-1	NA
CASSERTGSQPQHF	TGCGCCAGCAGCGAGCGGACAGGGAGTCAGCCCCAGCATTTT	few	TRBV5-1	TRBJ1-5	TRBD1
CASSKGTSGGGYNEQFF	TGCGCCAGCAGCAAGGGGACTAGCGGAGGGGGTTACAATGAGCAGTTCTTC	few	TRBV5-1	TRBJ2-1	TRBD2